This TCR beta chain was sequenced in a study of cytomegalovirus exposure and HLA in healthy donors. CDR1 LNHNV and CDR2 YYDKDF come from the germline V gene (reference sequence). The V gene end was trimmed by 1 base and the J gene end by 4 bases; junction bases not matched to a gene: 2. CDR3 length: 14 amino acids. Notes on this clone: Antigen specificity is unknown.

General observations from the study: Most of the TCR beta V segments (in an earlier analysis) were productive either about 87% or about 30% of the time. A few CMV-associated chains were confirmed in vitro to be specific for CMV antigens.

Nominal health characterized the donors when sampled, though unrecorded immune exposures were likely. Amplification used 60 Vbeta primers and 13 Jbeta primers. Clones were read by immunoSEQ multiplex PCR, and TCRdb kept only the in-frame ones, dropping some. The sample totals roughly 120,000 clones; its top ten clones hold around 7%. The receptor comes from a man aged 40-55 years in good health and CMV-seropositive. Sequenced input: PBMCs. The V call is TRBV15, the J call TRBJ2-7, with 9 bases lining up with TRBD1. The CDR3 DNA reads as TGTGCCACCAGCAGAGGGGACAGGGAATACGAGCAGTACTTC. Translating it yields CATSRGDREYEQYF.